Following are 25 T cell receptor beta chains from one sample sequenced in a study of blood T cells in healthy people across ages. The use of a sample-barcoded 5' primer and a J-beta primer mix characterized a second PCR of roughly 7 to 12 cycles. One entry per CDR3 protein results from TCRdb running MiXCR on the 5' RACE reads. The sample has roughly 730,000 distinct CDR3 sequences, 45% to 70% seen once. Sequenced input: blood. The receptors come from a man aged 40-49 years in good health.

This clonotype was detected a few times. The germline gene is not matched at one end of the junction; a read error may be the cause. V is TRBV12-3 or TRBV12-4 and J is TRBJ2-5, with D unresolved. The CDR3 is 13 residues long. The CDR3 sequence: CASSTPTREAQYF. The CDR3 DNA reads as TGTGCCAGCAGTACCCCTACAAGAGAGGCCCAGTACTTC.

This chain joins TRBV27 and TRBJ1-1, with D unresolved. The germline V and J ends were trimmed by 3 bases and 8 bases, with 13 bases remaining between them. Germline CDR1 reads MNHEY; CDR2 reads SMNVEV (reference sequence). The length of the CDR3 is 13 residues. CDR3 region: CASSFYGKKEAFF. For the CDR3, the DNA is TGTGCCAGCAGTTTCTACGGGAAGAAAGAAGCTTTCTTT.

This clonotype showed up many times. V gene TRBV3-1 combines with J gene TRBJ1-6; D ambiguous. Per germline, CDR1 LGHDT and CDR2 YNNKEL (reference sequence). Trimming stripped 1 base from V and 0 bases from J, with 7 bases between. CDR3 length: 16 amino acids. The CDR3 reads CASSQGRISYNSPLHF. The CDR3 nucleotides are TGTGCCAGCAGCCAAGGCCGGATCTCCTATAATTCACCCCTCCACTTT.

This clonotype was counted only a few times. This chain joins TRBV7-2 and TRBJ2-1; 9 bases fit TRBD2. J was trimmed by 10 bases and V by 2 bases; bases with no gene match: 6. This CDR3 comprises 14 residues. Per the germline V gene, CDR1 is SGHTA and CDR2 is FQGNSA. The CDR3 DNA is TGTGCCAGCAGCTTAACTAGCGGGCTGAGGGAGCAGTTCTTC. Translating it yields CASSLTSGLREQFF.

This rearrangement joins TRBV28 to TRBJ2-7; tentatively, D is TRBD1 (5 bases). Germline V gene data show CDR1 as MDHEN and CDR2 as SYDVKM. The V gene lost 4 bases and the J gene lost 0 bases, with 10 bases spanning the gap. This CDR3 spans 14 amino acids. This CDR3 reads CASSSHRSSYEQYF. The CDR3 nucleotides are TGTGCCAGCAGTTCCCACAGGAGCTCCTACGAGCAGTACTTC. Based on the CDR3 plus reference TRBV28 and TRBJ2-7, the full variable domain is DVKVTQSSRYLVKRTGEKVFLECVQDMDHENMFWYRQDPGLGLRLIYFSYDVKMKEKGDIPEGYSVSREKKERFSLILESASTNQTSMYLCASSSHRSSYEQYFGPGTRLTVT.

This clonotype was picked up a small number of times. The chain couples TRBV28 to TRBJ2-7; D might be TRBD1 (6 bases). This CDR3 contains 13 residues. Per the germline V gene, CDR1 is MDHEN and CDR2 is SYDVKM. V lost 7 bases and J 2 bases, leaving 12 bases between the germline ends. CDR3 protein: CASNMDRAYEQYF. The CDR3 DNA reads as TGTGCCAGCAACATGGACAGAGCCTACGAGCAGTACTTC.

This clonotype was seen many times. Given a much more abundant clone one base away, this may be a read error. The chain carries TRBV7-2 and TRBJ2-5; 7 bases map to TRBD2. CDR1 is SGHTA, CDR2 FQGNSA, per germline. This CDR3 contains 14 residues. The chain's CDR3 is CASSVAAGANEQYF. The CDR3 bases are TGTGCCAGCAGCGTAGCCGCGGGAGCTAATGAGCAGTACTTC.

CDR3 loop: CASSYGTVSPAPLHF. DNA of the CDR3: TGTGCCAGCAGTTACGGGACAGTATCCCCCGCACCCCTCCACTTT. The V and J genes are TRBV28 and TRBJ1-6; 7 bases are shared with TRBD1. V trimming: 4 bases; J trimming: 11 bases; junction bases outside the gene matches: 11. Germline V CDR1 and CDR2: MDHEN, SYDVKM. The CDR3 extends over 15 amino acids. Full variable domain (rest looked up from reference TRBV28 and TRBJ1-6): DVKVTQSSRYLVKRTGEKVFLECVQDMDHENMFWYRQDPGLGLRLIYFSYDVKMKEKGDIPEGYSVSREKKERFSLILESASTNQTSMYLCASSYGTVSPAPLHFGNGTRLTVT.

This clonotype came up a few times. This chain connects TRBV7-2 to TRBJ1-5; 8 bases fit TRBD1. The CDR3 runs to 15 residues. With 5 bases clipped from V and 4 bases from J, the junction kept 7 bases outside the gene matches. Germline V gene sequence: CDR1 SGHTA, CDR2 FQGNSA. CDR3 protein: CASSPRQGTNQPQHF. DNA for the CDR3: TGTGCCAGCAGCCCCCGACAGGGGACGAATCAGCCCCAGCATTTT. Complete variable domain (other parts from reference TRBV7-2 and TRBJ1-5): GAGVSQSPSNKVTEKGKDVELRCDPISGHTALYWYRQSLGQGLEFLIYFQGNSAPDKSGLPSDRFSAERTGGSVSTLTIQRTQQEDSAVYLCASSPRQGTNQPQHFGDGTRLSIL.

This clonotype showed up just a few times. CDR3 region: CSATTYGTETTDTQYF. The CDR3 coding sequence is TGCAGTGCTACCACGTACGGGACAGAGACAACAGATACGCAGTATTTT. J is TRBJ2-3 and V is TRBV20-1, with 7 bases matching TRBD1. The V gene end was trimmed by 4 bases and the J gene end by 3 bases; junction bases not matched to a gene: 13. Germline loops: CDR1 DFQATT, CDR2 SNEGSKA (reference sequence). This CDR3 has 16 amino acids.

The chain is built from TRBV12-3 or TRBV12-4 and TRBJ2-2, with 7 positions matching TRBD2. V shed 3 bases, J shed 3 bases, and the junction held 7 bases outside the gene matches. The CDR3 covers 16 residues. The CDR3 loop is CASSFRRGGHTGELFF. The CDR3 nucleotides read TGTGCCAGCAGTTTCCGGAGGGGAGGGCACACCGGGGAGCTGTTTTTT.

The genes are TRBV6-6 and TRBJ1-1, with D perhaps matching TRBD1 (6 bases). The CDR3 has 13 residues. The ends were cut back, 4 bases at V and 3 bases at J, with 9 bases in the middle. Germline V gives CDR1 MNHNY, CDR2 SVGAGI (reference sequence). In DNA form, the CDR3 reads TGTGCCAGCAGTTGGGAGGGGGACACTGAAGCTTTCTTT. Encoded protein: CASSWEGDTEAFF.

The chain carries TRBV20-1 and TRBJ1-4, with a tentative D call TRBD1 (5 bases). The CDR3 spans 13 residues. V shed 6 bases and J shed 5 bases, with 13 bases lying between them. The germline V gene has CDR1 DFQATT and CDR2 SNEGSKA (reference sequence). The CDR3 reads CSAHDSVNEKLFF. The CDR3 nucleotides read TGCAGTGCCCACGACAGCGTAAATGAAAAACTGTTTTTT.

The chain carries TRBV20-1 and TRBJ2-3; D tentatively fits TRBD1 or TRBD2 (6 bases each). The length of the CDR3 is 16 residues. Trimming took 0 bases from V and 2 from J, leaving 15 bases between them. Germline V gene data show CDR1 as DFQATT and CDR2 as SNEGSKA (reference sequence). The CDR3 DNA follows: TGCAGTGCTAGAGATGCGACGGGGGCTCCCACAGATACGCAGTATTTT. Translated: CSARDATGAPTDTQYF.

This clonotype was detected only a few times. J is TRBJ2-5 and V is TRBV27, with 8 bases lining up with TRBD2. Unmatched junction bases numbered 8, after V lost 3 bases and J lost 2 bases. CDR1 and CDR2 (germline): MNHEY, SMNVEV (reference sequence). The CDR3 is made up of 16 amino acids. Here the CDR3 DNA reads TGTGCCAGCAGTTTGGGGGTAGCGGGGCTTCAAGAGACCCAGTACTTC. Amino acids: CASSLGVAGLQETQYF.

Notes on this clonotype: This may be a read error, as it is one base from a much larger clone. The chain couples TRBV29-1 to TRBJ2-1; 9 bases agree with TRBD2. The CDR3 totals 14 residues. With 6 bases clipped from V and 7 bases from J, the junction kept 10 bases outside the gene matches. Germline assignment: CDR1 SQVTM and CDR2 ANQGSEA. CDR3: CSVLRRAGGNEQFF. CDR3 coding DNA: TGCAGCGTACTCAGACGAGCGGGGGGTAATGAGCAGTTCTTC.

J is TRBJ2-3 and V is TRBV6-4, with D tentatively TRBD2 (5 bases). With 0 bases removed from V and 6 bases from J, the gap between germline ends came to 7 bases. The CDR3 length is 13 residues. The germline V gene has CDR1 MRHNA and CDR2 SNTAGT. The CDR3 spells CASSDSIADTQYF. CDR3 nucleotide sequence: TGTGCCAGCAGTGACTCCATAGCGGATACGCAGTATTTT.

The chain carries TRBV7-8 and TRBJ2-1; weak D call: TRBD2 (5 bases). The V and J ends lost 5 bases and 8 bases respectively, with 19 bases between them. This CDR3 spans 15 amino acids. Germline-derived CDR1 and CDR2 are SGHVS and FQNEAQ. The CDR3 region has the DNA TGTGCCAGCAGCCTCATACCCGGCGCTAGCTATGAGCAGTTCTTC. Its protein product is CASSLIPGASYEQFF.

A few counts support this clonotype. The chain uses TRBV6-5 and TRBJ2-5; a possible D gene is TRBD2 (5 bases). The germline gives CDR1 MNHEY, CDR2 SVGAGI. Trimming took 6 bases from V and 6 from J, leaving 14 bases between them. The CDR3 is 13 residues long. Written as DNA, the CDR3 is TGTGCCAGCAGCCCGGGATCGATCCAGACCCAGTACTTC. Protein product: CASSPGSIQTQYF.

The chain carries TRBV7-2 and TRBJ2-2; possible D gene TRBD2, 5 bases. The length of the CDR3 is 15 residues. With 1 base removed from V and 1 base from J, the gap between germline ends came to 7 bases. Germline CDR1 and CDR2: SGHTA and FQGNSA. CDR3 nucleotide sequence: TGTGCCAGCAGCTTAGATCGGGGGAACACCGGGGAGCTGTTTTTT. Translation gives CASSLDRGNTGELFF. Supplemented by reference TRBV7-2 and TRBJ2-2, the full variable domain reads GAGVSQSPSNKVTEKGKDVELRCDPISGHTALYWYRQSLGQGLEFLIYFQGNSAPDKSGLPSDRFSAERTGGSVSTLTIQRTQQEDSAVYLCASSLDRGNTGELFFGEGSRLTVL.

CDR3: CASSSLNSQETQYF. CDR3 coding DNA: TGTGCCAGCAGCTCCCTTAACTCCCAAGAGACCCAGTACTTC. This sequence joins TRBV7-2 and TRBJ2-5; no definite D call. The germline V and J ends were trimmed by 4 bases and 1 base, with 10 bases remaining between them. Germline-derived CDR1 and CDR2 are SGHTA and FQGNSA. The CDR3 is 14 residues long. The entire variable domain, with the rest obtained from reference TRBV7-2 and TRBJ2-5, is as follows: GAGVSQSPSNKVTEKGKDVELRCDPISGHTALYWYRQSLGQGLEFLIYFQGNSAPDKSGLPSDRFSAERTGGSVSTLTIQRTQQEDSAVYLCASSSLNSQETQYFGPGTRLLVL.

The chain joins TRBV7-2 to TRBJ2-5; 7 bases agree with TRBD1. The better agreement between TRBJ2-7 and the DNA end casts doubt on the J call. The CDR3 totals 13 residues. Germline V gene sequence: CDR1 SGHTA, CDR2 FQGNSA. This CDR3 is CASSRGQEYEQYF. The CDR3, as DNA: TGTGCCAGCAGCCGTGGACAGGAGTACGAGCAGTACTTC.

In its sample, this clonotype was seen a few times. The J gene is TRBJ2-7, the V gene TRBV9; 9 nucleotides align to TRBD2. The J call is in doubt because the DNA end fits TRBJ2-5 better. The CDR3 spans 16 residues. Germline V gene sequence: CDR1 SGDLS, CDR2 YYNGEE. Here the CDR3 reads CASSVVAGGNQETQYF. In DNA, the CDR3 is TGTGCCAGCAGCGTAGTGGCGGGAGGGAACCAAGAGACCCAGTACTTC.

The chain employs TRBV13 and TRBJ2-5, with D tentatively TRBD2 (6 bases). TRBJ2-7 explains the end of the DNA better; the J call may be wrong. Germline values: CDR1 PRHDT, CDR2 FYEKMQ (reference sequence). The CDR3 covers 15 residues. The CDR3 loop reads CASSSPDSAGYEQYF. The CDR3 nucleotides read TGTGCCAGCAGCTCCCCCGACAGTGCGGGGTACGAGCAGTACTTC.

V is TRBV9 and J is TRBJ2-1; 7 bases line up with TRBD2. The DNA end lines up better with TRBJ2-7; the J call may be wrong. The CDR3 totals 13 residues. Germline CDR1 is SGDLS and CDR2 is YYNGEE. CDR3 loop: CASSGDYYNEQYF. The CDR3 DNA reads as TGTGCCAGCAGCGGGGACTACTACAATGAGCAGTACTTC.